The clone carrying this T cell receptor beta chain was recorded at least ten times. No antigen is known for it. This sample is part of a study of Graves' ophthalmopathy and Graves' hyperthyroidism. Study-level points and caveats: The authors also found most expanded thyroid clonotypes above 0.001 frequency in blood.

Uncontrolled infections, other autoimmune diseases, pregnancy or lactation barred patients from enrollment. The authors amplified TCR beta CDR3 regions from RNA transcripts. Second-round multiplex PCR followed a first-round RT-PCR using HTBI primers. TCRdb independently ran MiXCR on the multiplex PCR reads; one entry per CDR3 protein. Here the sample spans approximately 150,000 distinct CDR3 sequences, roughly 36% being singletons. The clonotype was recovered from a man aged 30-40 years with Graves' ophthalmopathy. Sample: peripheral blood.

CDR3 sequence (DNA): TGTGCCAGCAGTTACGGCAGGGGAAATACTGAAGCTTTCTTT. Protein product: CASSYGRGNTEAFF. The chain has TRBV6-5 and TRBJ1-1, with D perhaps TRBD1 (6 bases). This CDR3 region has 14 residues. Trimming shortened V by 2 bases and J by 5 bases, and 12 bases separated the two germline ends. CDR1 MNHEY and CDR2 SVGAGI come from the germline V gene.